A selection of T cell receptor beta chains follows, all from one sample in a study of blood T cell repertoires in COVID-19. The protocol was immunoSEQ multiplex PCR, while the TCRdb copy is restricted to in-frame clones and leaves out a portion. The sample carries around 140,000 clones, 89% recorded once. Material: peripheral blood. Receptors originate from a human donor in a cohort sampled during active COVID-19. The CDR3 runs from the conserved cysteine through the conserved F or W. A D gene is named only where the DNA matches it firmly. Size is omitted from some rows. Given values are once, few, many or a class for expanded clones.

TRBV6-5	TRBD1	.	TRBJ1-5	CASRTDRWGNQPQHF	TGTGCCAGCAGAACGGACAGGTGGGGCAATCAGCCCCAGCATTTT
TRBV29-1	.	.	TRBJ2-7	CSPSEGIYSYEQYF	TGCAGCCCCAGCGAGGGAATCTACTCCTACGAGCAGTACTTC
TRBV5-4	.	.	TRBJ2-5	CASSFTGDQETQYF	TGTGCCAGCAGCTTTACGGGGGACCAAGAGACCCAGTACTTC
TRBV6-4	TRBD2	.	TRBJ2-1	CASSDSSGGAGEQFF	TGTGCCAGCAGTGACTCTAGCGGGGGGGCAGGTGAGCAGTTCTTC
TRBV29-1	TRBD2	.	TRBJ2-1	CSVARGGYNEQFF	TGCAGCGTTGCGCGGGGGGGCTACAATGAGCAGTTCTTC
TRBV5-1	TRBD1	.	TRBJ1-4	CASSFGQGYEKLFF	TGCGCCAGCAGCTTTGGACAGGGATACGAAAAACTGTTTTTT
TRBV5-4	TRBD1	.	TRBJ1-6	CASSSGTGNSPLHF	TGTGCCAGCAGCTCCGGGACAGGGAATTCACCCCTCCACTTT
TRBV7-2	TRBD2	.	TRBJ2-7	CASSLGGLAAYEQYF	TGTGCCAGCAGCTTAGGGGGACTAGCGGCCTACGAGCAGTACTTC
TRBV18	.	once	TRBJ2-1	CASSPPGGTSYNEQFF	TGTGCCAGCTCACCCCCAGGGGGGACGTCCTACAATGAGCAGTTCTTC
TRBV4-1	.	.	TRBJ2-3	CASTPRLGTLLDTQYF	TGCGCCAGCACCCCCCGACTAGGCACATTGCTAGATACGCAGTATTTT
TRBV6-6	.	.	TRBJ1-1	CASSYRGGQLNTEAFF	TGTGCCAGCAGTTATCGTGGCGGACAGCTGAACACTGAAGCTTTCTTT
TRBV9	.	.	TRBJ2-1	CASSVWTSYNEQFF	TGTGCCAGCAGCGTCTGGACAAGTTACAATGAGCAGTTCTTC
TRBV18	TRBD1	few	TRBJ1-1	CASSPYRQGAEAFF	TGTGCCAGCTCACCATATCGACAGGGGGCTGAAGCTTTCTTT
TRBV9	.	.	TRBJ1-5	CASSPHREGQPQHF	TGTGCCAGCAGCCCCCACAGGGAGGGCCAGCCCCAGCATTTT
TRBV25-1	.	.	TRBJ2-7	CASSRGIEQYF	TGTGCCAGCAGTAGGGGTATCGAGCAGTACTTC
TRBV6-6	.	.	TRBJ1-1	CASSSLLNTEAFF	TGTGCCAGCAGTTCCTTATTGAACACTGAAGCTTTCTTT
TRBV29-1	TRBD1	once	TRBJ1-4	CSAGTGNEKLFF	TGCAGCGCCGGGACAGGGAATGAAAAACTGTTTTTT
TRBV3-1/TRBV3-2	TRBD2	.	TRBJ2-1	CASSQVSGSPPSRNNEQFF	TGTGCCAGCAGCCAGGTTAGCGGGTCCCCCCCAAGCAGAAACAATGAGCAGTTCTTC
TRBV7-8	TRBD1	few	TRBJ1-6	CASSLNRGSPLHF	TGTGCCAGCAGCTTAAACAGGGGTTCACCCCTCCACTTT
TRBV12-3/TRBV12-4	.	.	TRBJ1-1	CASSWASNTEAFF	TGTGCCAGCAGTTGGGCCTCGAACACTGAAGCTTTCTTT
TRBV6-2/TRBV6-3	TRBD2	.	TRBJ2-2	CASSRPAGGAGELFF	TGTGCCAGCAGCCGCCCAGCGGGGGGGGCCGGGGAGCTGTTTTTT
TRBV10-3	.	.	TRBJ1-2	CAIRGDSNGYTF	TGTGCCATCAGGGGAGATTCGAATGGCTACACCTTC
TRBV24-1	TRBD2	once	TRBJ2-3	CATSVGGGGGSTDTQYF	TGTGCCACCAGTGTCGGCGGGGGGGGAGGTAGCACAGATACGCAGTATTTT
TRBV7-9	.	.	TRBJ1-5	CASSFGEQGNQPQHF	TGTGCCAGCAGCTTTGGAGAACAGGGAAATCAGCCCCAGCATTTT
TRBV5-6	.	.	TRBJ2-3	CASSSGAGADTQYF	TGTGCCAGCAGCTCCGGCGCAGGGGCAGATACGCAGTATTTT
TRBV7-9	.	few	TRBJ1-6	CASSSRDYSPLHF	TGTGCCAGCAGCTCCAGGGATTATTCACCCCTCCACTTT
TRBV27	TRBD1	.	TRBJ1-5	CASSLWTGNQPQHF	TGTGCCAGCAGTTTATGGACAGGGAATCAGCCCCAGCATTTT
TRBV6-5	.	.	TRBJ2-7	CASSYDGGYEQYF	TGTGCCAGCAGTTACGACGGGGGCTACGAGCAGTACTTC
TRBV9	.	.	TRBJ1-3	CASSVARGPGNTIYF	TGTGCCAGCAGCGTAGCCAGGGGACCTGGAAACACCATATATTTT